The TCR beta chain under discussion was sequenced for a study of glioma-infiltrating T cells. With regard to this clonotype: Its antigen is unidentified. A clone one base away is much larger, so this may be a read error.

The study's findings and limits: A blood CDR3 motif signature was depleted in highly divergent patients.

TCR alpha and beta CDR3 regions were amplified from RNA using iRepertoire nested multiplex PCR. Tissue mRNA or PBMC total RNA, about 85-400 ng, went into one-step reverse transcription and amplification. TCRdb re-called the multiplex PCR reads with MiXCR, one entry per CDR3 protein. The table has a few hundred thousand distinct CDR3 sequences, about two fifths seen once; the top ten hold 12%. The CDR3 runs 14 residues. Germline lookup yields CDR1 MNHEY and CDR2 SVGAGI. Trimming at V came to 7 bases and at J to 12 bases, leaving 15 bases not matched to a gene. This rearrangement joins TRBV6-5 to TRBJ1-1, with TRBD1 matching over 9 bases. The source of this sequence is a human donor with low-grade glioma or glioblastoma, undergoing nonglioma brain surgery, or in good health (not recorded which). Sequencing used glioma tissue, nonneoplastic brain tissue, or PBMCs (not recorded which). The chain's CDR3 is CASTPKTGGSRSFF. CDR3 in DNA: TGTGCCAGCACCCCAAAGACAGGGGGTAGCCGTTCTTTCTTT.